A single sample is the source of the 20 T cell receptor beta chains below, sequenced in a study of blood T cells in healthy people across ages. A sample-barcoded 5' primer and a J-beta primer mix were used in a second PCR of roughly 7 to 11 cycles. TCRdb analysed the 5' RACE reads with MiXCR anew, one entry per CDR3 protein. Of around 790,000 distinct CDR3 sequences listed, more than 40% were seen once; the top ten hold around 21%. Sequencing used blood. These receptors originate from a man in his sixties in good health.

This chain uses TRBV6-5 with TRBJ2-5, with a tentative D call TRBD1 (7 bases). The ends were cut back, 8 bases at V and 6 bases at J, with 16 bases in the middle. The V gene's germline CDR1 is MNHEY and CDR2 SVGAGI. The CDR3 extends over 13 amino acids. The DNA of the CDR3 is TGTGCCAGCCACCAGGGGGGCGGAAAGACCCAGTACTTC. Encoded protein: CASHQGGGKTQYF.

This chain connects TRBV29-1 to TRBJ1-5; D is possibly TRBD1 (5 bases). The CDR3 has 14 residues. V lost 5 bases, J lost 0 bases, and 11 bases lay in between. Germline lookup yields CDR1 SQVTM and CDR2 ANQGSEA. DNA of the CDR3: TGCAGCGTTCAGTGGGGGGATAGCAATCAGCCCCAGCATTTT. It is translated as CSVQWGDSNQPQHF.

V usage is TRBV7-2 and J usage is TRBJ2-5, with 10 bases aligning to TRBD2. The CDR3 is 15 amino acids. The V gene's germline CDR1 is SGHTA and CDR2 FQGNSA. Trimming removed 8 bases from V and 11 bases from J; junction bases left unmatched: 17. The CDR3 region has the DNA TGTGCCAGCGGAAAAAGCGGGGGGGTAGGCAATGAGCAGTACTTC. This translates into CASGKSGGVGNEQYF.

This clonotype occurred a few times. The rearrangement uses TRBV6-2 or TRBV6-3 and TRBJ1-2; TRBD1 matches at 8 bases. J gave up 4 bases and V 5 bases, and 9 bases lay outside the gene matches. Germline values: CDR1 MNHEY, CDR2 SVGEGT. The CDR3 has 15 residues. Here the CDR3 reads CASSAGGKSSYGYTF. In DNA, the CDR3 is TGTGCCAGCAGTGCAGGGGGCAAGTCGAGCTATGGCTACACCTTC.

This clonotype showed up just a few times. J is TRBJ1-6 and V is TRBV6-1; TRBD1 matches 8 bases. The CDR3 length is 15 residues. The V and J ends lost 3 bases and 10 bases, in that order; junction bases with no gene match: 8. Germline CDR1 and CDR2: MNHNS and SASEGT. The CDR3, as DNA: TGTGCCAGCAGTGATATCGCAGGGGGCAGATCACCCCTCCACTTT. Protein sequence: CASSDIAGGRSPLHF.

This clonotype was seen more than once but under ten times. The V and J genes are TRBV3-1 and TRBJ2-5; D may correspond to TRBD1 or TRBD2 (6 bases each). The germline gives CDR1 LGHDT, CDR2 YNNKEL (reference sequence). Trimming cost V 3 bases and J 1 base, with 12 bases left between them. The CDR3 totals 15 residues. As DNA, the CDR3 is TGTGCCAGCAGCCACGACGGGGGCCTCCAAGAGACCCAGTACTTC. Its protein product is CASSHDGGLQETQYF.

The chain joins TRBV11-2 to TRBJ2-6, with a possible D match to TRBD1 (6 bases). The CDR3 runs to 15 residues. Trimming cost V 5 bases and J 4 bases, with 12 bases left between them. The V gene's germline CDR1 is SGHAT and CDR2 FQNNGV. The CDR3 loop is CASSRTGFGANVLTF. DNA of the CDR3: TGTGCCAGCAGCCGAACAGGGTTCGGGGCCAACGTCCTGACTTTC.

The gene calls are TRBV12-3 or TRBV12-4 and TRBJ2-1, with 8 bases aligning to TRBD1. This CDR3 contains 16 residues. The ends lost 1 base at V and 2 bases at J; junction bases unmatched: 4. The DNA of the CDR3 is TGTGCCAGCAGTTTAGGGACAGGGTTCCCCTACAATGAGCAGTTCTTC. Its translation is CASSLGTGFPYNEQFF.

This clonotype showed up just once. V gene TRBV7-2 combines with J gene TRBJ1-5; D unclear. The CDR3 covers 15 residues. Trimming pared 2 bases from V and 2 bases from J, leaving 10 bases between. Looked up from germline, CDR1 is SGHTA and CDR2 is FQGNSA. The CDR3 loop reads CASSLPGEGNQPQHF. The CDR3 DNA is TGTGCCAGCAGCTTACCTGGGGAGGGCAATCAGCCCCAGCATTTT.

In this sample, this clonotype turned up a few times. The genes are TRBV6-1 and TRBJ2-7; TRBD2 matches 15 bases. The CDR3 runs to 19 residues. CDR1 and CDR2 from the germline V gene are MNHNS and SASEGT. Germline trimming cut 7 bases from V and 2 bases from J; bases unmatched to any gene: 15. This chain's CDR3 is CASKERTDGTSGGPYEQYF. The CDR3 region has the DNA TGTGCCAGCAAGGAACGGACGGACGGGACTAGCGGGGGGCCCTACGAGCAGTACTTC.

The V gene is TRBV9, the J gene TRBJ1-1, with D perhaps TRBD1 (5 bases). The germline V and J ends were trimmed by 0 bases and 6 bases, with 9 bases remaining between them. The CDR3 is 13 amino acids. Germline V gene lookup returns CDR1 SGDLS and CDR2 YYNGEE. The CDR3 here is CASSVEGTAEAFF. The CDR3 bases are TGTGCCAGCAGCGTAGAAGGGACGGCTGAAGCTTTCTTT.

The genes are TRBV20-1 and TRBJ1-1; D unresolved. The germline V gene encodes CDR1 DFQATT and CDR2 SNEGSKA (reference sequence). Trimming cost V 5 bases and J 7 bases, with 14 bases left between them. This CDR3 has 12 residues. The CDR3 spells CSAWELVVEAFF. CDR3 nucleotide sequence: TGCAGTGCTTGGGAATTGGTGGTTGAAGCTTTCTTT.

The table lists this clonotype with a few counts. The rearrangement joins TRBV7-2 to TRBJ2-3, with TRBD2 as a possible D gene (7 bases). CDR3 length: 17 residues. V lost 3 bases and J 2 bases, leaving 18 bases between the germline ends. From germline, CDR1 is SGHTA and CDR2 FQGNSA. The CDR3 loop is CASSFEGGPGNTDTQYF. The CDR3 DNA sequence: TGTGCCAGCAGCTTCGAGGGGGGGCCGGGTAACACAGATACGCAGTATTTT.

This clonotype was detected a few times. The V call is TRBV5-1, the J call TRBJ2-7; D is unclear. CDR3 length: 14 residues. V lost 0 bases to trimming and J lost 3 bases, with 10 bases between them. Per the germline V gene, CDR1 is SGHRS and CDR2 is YFSETQ. The CDR3 loop is CASSLASDHYEQYF. DNA for the CDR3: TGCGCCAGCAGCTTGGCCAGTGACCACTACGAGCAGTACTTC.

The rearrangement uses TRBV7-6 and TRBJ1-4, with D unclear. The germline V gene has CDR1 SGHVS and CDR2 FNYEAQ. V was clipped by 1 base and J by 5 bases, with 11 bases between them. CDR3 length equals 15 residues. The CDR3 loop is CASSLVWGKNEKLFF. For the CDR3, the DNA is TGTGCCAGCAGCTTAGTGTGGGGAAAAAATGAAAAACTGTTTTTT.

Points on this clonotype: Relative to the germline gene, one junction end is altered; a read error may explain this. The chain uses TRBV4-1 and TRBJ1-1, with TRBD1 matching over 12 bases. Germline V gene data show CDR1 as MGHRA and CDR2 as YSYEKL. This CDR3 has 17 amino acids. CDR3 residues: CASRHPRDRGHSTEAFF. The CDR3 DNA reads TGTGCCAGCAGACATCCCCGGGACAGGGGGCATAGCACTGAAGCTTTCTTT.

This clonotype occurred a few times. The CDR3 loop is CASSFSESSYNEQFF. In DNA, the CDR3 is TGCGCCAGCAGCTTCTCCGAGAGCTCCTACAATGAGCAGTTCTTC. V is TRBV5-1 and J is TRBJ2-1; D unclear. CDR3 length: 15 amino acids. The germline gives CDR1 SGHRS, CDR2 YFSETQ. V was shortened by 2 bases and J by 0 bases, with 9 bases between the two germline ends.

This clonotype was seen a few times. J is TRBJ1-6 and V is TRBV28; maybe TRBD1 (6 bases). Per germline, CDR1 MDHEN and CDR2 SYDVKM. The CDR3 totals 15 residues. Trimming removed 2 bases from V and 10 bases from J, with 15 bases in between. The CDR3 nucleotides are TGTGCCAGCAGTTTAAGTGGGGGCGCAGTGTCACCCCTCCACTTT. Its translation is CASSLSGGAVSPLHF.

This clonotype was found a few times. The chain has TRBV3-1 and TRBJ2-1; D might be TRBD1 (5 bases). Per germline, CDR1 LGHDT and CDR2 YNNKEL (reference sequence). The germline V and J ends were trimmed by 4 bases and 4 bases, with 11 bases remaining between them. CDR3 length equals 14 residues. Here the CDR3 DNA reads TGTGCCAGCAGCCGGGGCACCAGGTACAATGAGCAGTTCTTC. Translated: CASSRGTRYNEQFF.

This clonotype was recorded a few times. The J gene is TRBJ1-1, the V gene TRBV29-1; 8 positions agree with TRBD1. This CDR3 spans 15 amino acids. Germline CDR1 is SQVTM and CDR2 is ANQGSEA. The V gene end was trimmed by 2 bases and the J gene end by 1 base; junction bases not matched to a gene: 6. CDR3 coding DNA: TGCAGCGTTGAACGTACAGGGGGGAGGAACACTGAAGCTTTCTTT. Residues: CSVERTGGRNTEAFF.